This T cell receptor (beta chain) was sequenced for a study of blood T cell repertoires in COVID-19. About the study: The samples span acute and convalescent COVID-19 from the United States, Italy and Spain. Sources were T cells, B-cell-depleted T cells, or PBMCs; the material itself was cDNA or gDNA.

The V and J ends lost 0 bases and 8 bases respectively, with 10 bases between them. This CDR3 is 14 amino acids long. Per germline, CDR1 LGHDT and CDR2 YNNKEL (reference sequence). Original processing methods: For nucleated cells, counts were estimated from reference gene primer amplification. Assay used: immunoSEQ multiplex PCR; TCRdb lists only in-frame clones, some missing. The V and J calls and clone size come from that table; D and trimming were worked out from the DNA. The sample shows about 300,000 clones, around 87% of them seen only once. The gene calls are TRBV3-1 (or the pseudogene TRBV3-2) and TRBJ2-2, with D maybe TRBD1 (6 bases). This clonotype originated in a man between 70 and 80 years old with acute or convalescent COVID-19. Sample: peripheral blood. CDR3 nucleotide sequence: TGTGCCAGCAGCCAAGACCGAGGGGGAGGGGAGCTGTTTTTT. The encoded protein is CASSQDRGGGELFF.